A single T cell receptor (beta chain) is shown here with its context. As yet, its antigen is unknown. V lost 7 bases, J lost 2 bases, and 10 bases lay in between. The CDR3 has 12 residues. Germline V CDR1 and CDR2: SGHDT, YYEEEE. TCRdb reprocessed the RT-PCR reads via MiXCR and lists one record per CDR3 protein. The table records around 500,000 distinct CDR3 sequences, approximately 9.9% of them present only once. This sample was included in a study of response to subunit inactivated influenza vaccine. Overall study findings and caveats: It was the authors' suggestion that each seasonal influenza vaccination recruits few new T cells.

The material was PBMCs from blood, obtained roughly 45 days after vaccination. This TCR was sampled from a man between 45 and 60 years old who received an inactivated influenza vaccine. The rearrangement links TRBV5-6 to TRBJ2-7, with D hard to call. The CDR3 region has the DNA TGTGCCAGCGCGAAAGGTACCTACGAGCAGTACTTC. Translation gives CASAKGTYEQYF. Based on the CDR3 plus reference TRBV5-6 and TRBJ2-7, the full variable domain is DAGVTQSPTHLIKTRGQQVTLRCSPKSGHDTVSWYQQALGQGPQFIFQYYEEEERQRGNFPDRFSGHQFPNYSSELNVNALLLGDSALYLCASAKGTYEQYFGPGTRLTVT.